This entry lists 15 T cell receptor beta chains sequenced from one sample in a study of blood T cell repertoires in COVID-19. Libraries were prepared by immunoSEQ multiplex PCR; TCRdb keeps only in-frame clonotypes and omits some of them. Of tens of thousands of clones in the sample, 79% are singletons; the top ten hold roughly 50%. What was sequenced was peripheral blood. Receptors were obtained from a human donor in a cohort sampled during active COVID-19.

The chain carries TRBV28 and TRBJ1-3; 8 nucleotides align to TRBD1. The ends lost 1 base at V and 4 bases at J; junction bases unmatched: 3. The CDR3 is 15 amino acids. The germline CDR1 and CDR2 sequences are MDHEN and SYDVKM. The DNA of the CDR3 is TGTGCCAGCAGTTTATCACAGGGGGGGGGAAACACCATATATTTT. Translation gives CASSLSQGGGNTIYF.

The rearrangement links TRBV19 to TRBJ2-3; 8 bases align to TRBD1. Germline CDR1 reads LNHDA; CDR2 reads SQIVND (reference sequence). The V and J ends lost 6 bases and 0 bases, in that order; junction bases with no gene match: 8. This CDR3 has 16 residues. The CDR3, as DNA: TGTGCCAGTAGCCTTCGGACAGGGAAAAGCACAGATACGCAGTATTTT. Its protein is CASSLRTGKSTDTQYF.

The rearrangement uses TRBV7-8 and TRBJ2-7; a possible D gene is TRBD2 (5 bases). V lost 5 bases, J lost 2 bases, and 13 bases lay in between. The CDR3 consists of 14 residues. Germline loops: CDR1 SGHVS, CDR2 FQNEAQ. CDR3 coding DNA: TGTGCCAGCAGCCCCTCGGGGTCTCCCTACGAGCAGTACTTC. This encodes CASSPSGSPYEQYF. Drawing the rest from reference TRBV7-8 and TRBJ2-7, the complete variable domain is GAGVSQSPRYKVAKRGQDVALRCDPISGHVSLFWYQQALGQGPEFLTYFQNEAQLDKSGLPSDRFFAERPEGSVSTLKIQRTQQEDSAVYLCASSPSGSPYEQYFGPGTRLTVT.

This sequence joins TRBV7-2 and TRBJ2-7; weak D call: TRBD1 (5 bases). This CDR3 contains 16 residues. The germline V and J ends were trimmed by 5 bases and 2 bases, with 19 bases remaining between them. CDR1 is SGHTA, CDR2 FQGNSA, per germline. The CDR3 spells CASSATAASRTYEQYF. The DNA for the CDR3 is TGTGCCAGCAGCGCGACAGCTGCCTCTAGGACCTACGAGCAGTACTTC.

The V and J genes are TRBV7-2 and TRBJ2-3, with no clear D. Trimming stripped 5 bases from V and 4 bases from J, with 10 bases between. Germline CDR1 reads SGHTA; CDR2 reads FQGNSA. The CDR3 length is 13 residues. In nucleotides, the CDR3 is TGTGCCAGCAGCCTAGACTGGTCAGATACGCAGTATTTT. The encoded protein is CASSLDWSDTQYF. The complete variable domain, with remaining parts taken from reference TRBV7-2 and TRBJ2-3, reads GAGVSQSPSNKVTEKGKDVELRCDPISGHTALYWYRQSLGQGLEFLIYFQGNSAPDKSGLPSDRFSAERTGGSVSTLTIQRTQQEDSAVYLCASSLDWSDTQYFGPGTRLTVL.

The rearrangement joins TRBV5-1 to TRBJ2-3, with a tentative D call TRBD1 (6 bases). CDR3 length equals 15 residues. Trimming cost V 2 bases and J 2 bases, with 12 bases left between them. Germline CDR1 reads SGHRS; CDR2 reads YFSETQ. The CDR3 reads CASSLQGAYTDTQYF. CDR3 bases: TGCGCCAGCAGCTTACAGGGAGCATACACAGATACGCAGTATTTT.

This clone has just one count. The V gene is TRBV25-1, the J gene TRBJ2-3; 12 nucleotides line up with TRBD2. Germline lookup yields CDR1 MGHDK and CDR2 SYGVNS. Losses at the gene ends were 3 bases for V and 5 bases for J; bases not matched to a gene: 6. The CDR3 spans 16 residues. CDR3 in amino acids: CASSDTSGGSRDTQYF. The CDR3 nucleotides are TGTGCCAGCAGTGATACTAGCGGGGGGAGTAGAGATACGCAGTATTTT. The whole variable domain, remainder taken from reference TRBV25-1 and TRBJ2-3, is EADIYQTPRYLVIGTGKKITLECSQTMGHDKMYWYQQDPGMELHLIHYSYGVNSTEKGDLSSESTVSRIRTEHFPLTLESARPSHTSQYLCASSDTSGGSRDTQYFGPGTRLTVL.

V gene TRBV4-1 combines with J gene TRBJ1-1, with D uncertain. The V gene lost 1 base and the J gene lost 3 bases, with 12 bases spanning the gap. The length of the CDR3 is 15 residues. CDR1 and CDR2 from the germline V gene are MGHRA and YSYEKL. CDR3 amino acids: CASSQAPHPDTEAFF. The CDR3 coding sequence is TGCGCCAGCAGCCAAGCACCCCATCCAGACACTGAAGCTTTCTTT.

This CDR3 reads CATSRVRGSLAQYF. Written as DNA, the CDR3 is TGTGCCACCAGCAGAGTCCGGGGGAGTTTGGCGCAGTATTTT. The rearrangement joins TRBV15 to TRBJ2-3; a possible D gene is TRBD2 (6 bases). The CDR3 loop spans 14 amino acids. The germline V gene has CDR1 LNHNV and CDR2 YYDKDF (reference sequence). V was clipped by 1 base and J by 10 bases, with 15 bases between them.

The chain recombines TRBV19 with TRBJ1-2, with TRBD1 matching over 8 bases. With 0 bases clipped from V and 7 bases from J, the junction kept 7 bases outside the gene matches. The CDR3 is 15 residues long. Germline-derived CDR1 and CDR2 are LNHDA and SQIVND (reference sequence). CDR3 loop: CASSIDGQGAFGYTF. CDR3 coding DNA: TGTGCCAGTAGTATAGATGGGCAGGGGGCCTTTGGCTACACCTTC.

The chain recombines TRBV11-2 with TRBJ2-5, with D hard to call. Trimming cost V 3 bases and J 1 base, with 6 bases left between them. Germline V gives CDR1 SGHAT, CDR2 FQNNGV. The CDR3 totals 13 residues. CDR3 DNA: TGTGCCAGCAGCTTCGGTACCCAAGAGACCCAGTACTTC. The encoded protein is CASSFGTQETQYF.

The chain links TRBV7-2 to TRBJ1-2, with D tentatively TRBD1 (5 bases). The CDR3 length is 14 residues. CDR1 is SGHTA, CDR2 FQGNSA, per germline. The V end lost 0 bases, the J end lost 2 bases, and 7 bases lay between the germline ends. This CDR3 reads CASSLAGQNYGYTF. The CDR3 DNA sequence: TGTGCCAGCAGCTTAGCGGGGCAAAACTATGGCTACACCTTC. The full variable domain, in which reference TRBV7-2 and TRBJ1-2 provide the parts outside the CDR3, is GAGVSQSPSNKVTEKGKDVELRCDPISGHTALYWYRQSLGQGLEFLIYFQGNSAPDKSGLPSDRFSAERTGGSVSTLTIQRTQQEDSAVYLCASSLAGQNYGYTFGSGTRLTVV.

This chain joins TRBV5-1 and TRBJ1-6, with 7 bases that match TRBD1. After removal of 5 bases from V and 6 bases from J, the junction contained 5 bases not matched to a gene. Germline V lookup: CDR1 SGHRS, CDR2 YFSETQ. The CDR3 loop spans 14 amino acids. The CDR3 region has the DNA TGCGCCAGCAGACAACAGGGGAGTAATTCACCCCTCCACTTT. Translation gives CASRQQGSNSPLHF.

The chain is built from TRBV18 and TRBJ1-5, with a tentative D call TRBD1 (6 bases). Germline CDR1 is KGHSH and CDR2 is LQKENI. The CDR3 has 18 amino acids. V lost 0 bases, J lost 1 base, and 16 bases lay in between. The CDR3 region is CASSPPLKKGGSNQPQHF. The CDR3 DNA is TGTGCCAGCTCACCACCTCTGAAGAAAGGGGGAAGCAATCAGCCCCAGCATTTT.

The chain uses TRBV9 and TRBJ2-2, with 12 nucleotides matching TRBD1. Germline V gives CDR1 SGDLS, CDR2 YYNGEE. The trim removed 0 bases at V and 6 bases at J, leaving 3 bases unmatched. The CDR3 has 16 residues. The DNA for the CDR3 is TGTGCCAGCAGCGTAGCTGGGACAGGGGGCTCCGGGGAGCTGTTTTTT. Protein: CASSVAGTGGSGELFF.